The 21 T cell receptor beta chains below were found in one sample sequenced in a study of T cell repertoires in cytomegalovirus infection. These receptors have no identified antigens. TCRdb passed the reads through MiXCR, listing each CDR3 protein once. The table records some 940,000 distinct CDR3 sequences, approximately 31% of them present only once. The sequences come from cultured CD8+ T cells from PBMCs, collected from culture after CMV antigen stimulation. The origin of the receptors is a human donor in good health (CMV status not recorded). Some clones in this sample may be carry-over from other donors' samples.

The chain joins TRBV10-3 to TRBJ2-1; 12 nucleotides agree with TRBD1. The V gene's germline CDR1 is ENHRY and CDR2 SYGVKD. The length of the CDR3 is 15 residues. V was clipped by 6 bases and J by 9 bases; unmatched bases: 9. In DNA, the CDR3 is TGTGCCATCAGCTCGCCGGGACAGGGGGCATCTGAGCAGTTCTTC. Translation: CAISSPGQGASEQFF.

This clonotype was seen a handful of times. The chain carries TRBV6-1 and TRBJ1-1; tentative D call: TRBD1 (6 bases). This CDR3 region has 13 residues. Germline V gives CDR1 MNHNS, CDR2 SASEGT. V shed 6 bases and J shed 2 bases, with 10 bases lying between them. The CDR3 region has the DNA TGTGCCAGCAGGACAGGAGACAACACTGAAGCTTTCTTT. Encoded protein: CASRTGDNTEAFF.

This clonotype showed up just a few times. This chain joins TRBV12-3 or TRBV12-4 and TRBJ2-5, with 12 positions matching TRBD2. CDR3 length equals 16 residues. The V gene end was trimmed by 5 bases and the J gene end by 1 base; junction bases not matched to a gene: 5. The DNA for the CDR3 is TGTGCCAGCAGTCTCTGGACTAGCGGGGTCCAAGAGACCCAGTACTTC. Protein: CASSLWTSGVQETQYF.

V is TRBV27 and J is TRBJ1-1; D gene unclear. The V gene's germline CDR1 is MNHEY and CDR2 SMNVEV (reference sequence). The V and J ends lost 3 bases and 6 bases respectively, with 14 bases between them. The CDR3 is made up of 14 amino acids. The CDR3 sequence: CASSLGGALSEAFF. CDR3 bases: TGTGCCAGCAGTTTGGGCGGTGCCCTTTCTGAAGCTTTCTTT.

This clonotype showed up many times. The chain employs TRBV6-6 and TRBJ2-1, with D uncertain. Germline CDR1 reads MNHNY; CDR2 reads SVGAGI (reference sequence). The CDR3 totals 14 residues. Trimming took off 2 bases at V and 0 bases at J, with 5 bases between the two ends. CDR3: CASSYVSSYNEQFF. The CDR3 nucleotides read TGTGCCAGCAGTTACGTTAGCTCCTACAATGAGCAGTTCTTC.

The J gene is TRBJ2-7, the V gene TRBV20-1; 7 nucleotides line up with TRBD1. V was clipped by 0 bases and J by 3 bases; unmatched bases: 8. The CDR3 runs to 15 residues. The V gene's germline CDR1 is DFQATT and CDR2 SNEGSKA (reference sequence). The CDR3 DNA sequence: TGCAGTGCTAGAGACTCACAGGGGTTTCTCTACGAGCAGTACTTC. Translated, it gives CSARDSQGFLYEQYF.

This clonotype was seen repeatedly, ten times or more. This chain links TRBV24-1 with TRBJ2-1, with 11 bases aligning to TRBD1. The CDR3 extends over 14 amino acids. V trimming: 3 bases; J trimming: 6 bases; junction bases outside the gene matches: 0. Looked up from germline, CDR1 is KGHDR and CDR2 is SFDVKD. The CDR3 nucleotides read TGTGCCACCAGTGATGGGACAGGGGGCAATGAGCAGTTCTTC. This sequence encodes CATSDGTGGNEQFF.

V is TRBV6-5 and J is TRBJ1-1; 8 bases map to TRBD1. Germline CDR1 MNHEY, CDR2 SVGAGI. Unmatched junction bases numbered 12, after V lost 2 bases and J lost 10 bases. CDR3 size: 15 residues. CDR3 protein: CASSYSRGLNAVAFF. The CDR3 DNA is TGTGCCAGCAGTTACAGCAGGGGGCTAAATGCTGTAGCTTTCTTT.

The sample holds many counts of this clonotype. The CDR3 DNA reads TGTGCCAGCAGCTTAAACGCGGGGCGGGGGGTCACAGATACGCAGTATTTT. It encodes CASSLNAGRGVTDTQYF. J is TRBJ2-3 and V is TRBV7-2; 8 bases fit TRBD2. V lost 2 bases and J lost 2; bases outside the gene matches: 9. The CDR3 contains 17 residues. Germline CDR1 reads SGHTA; CDR2 reads FQGNSA.

The chain is built from TRBV28 and TRBJ1-3; 7 bases are a match to TRBD1. V was clipped by 6 bases and J by 5 bases; unmatched bases: 10. Germline loops: CDR1 MDHEN, CDR2 SYDVKM. The CDR3 is made up of 15 amino acids. CDR3 region: CASSTTGLTRNTIYF. DNA of the CDR3: TGTGCCAGCAGCACGACAGGGCTAACAAGAAACACCATATATTTT.

The chain has TRBV27 and TRBJ2-2, with TRBD1 matching over 7 bases. V lost 3 bases, J lost 8 bases, and 6 bases stayed unmatched. Germline-derived CDR1 and CDR2 are MNHEY and SMNVEV (reference sequence). The CDR3 runs 14 residues. As DNA, the CDR3 is TGTGCCAGCAGTTTGACAGGGTTTGGAGGGGAGCTGTTTTTT. Its protein product is CASSLTGFGGELFF.

The V and J genes are TRBV4-1 and TRBJ1-5, with a possible D match to TRBD1 (5 bases). Germline V lookup: CDR1 MGHRA, CDR2 YSYEKL. With 4 bases removed from V and 0 bases from J, the gap between germline ends came to 16 bases. CDR3 size: 17 residues. The CDR3 bases are TGCGCCAGCAGCCTTATGCCGGGACCTTATAGCAATCAGCCCCAGCATTTT. Amino acid sequence: CASSLMPGPYSNQPQHF.

The chain links TRBV19 to TRBJ1-5; D gene uncertain. Germline assignment: CDR1 LNHDA and CDR2 SQIVND (reference sequence). V was pared by 8 bases and J by 5 bases, with 13 bases between. The CDR3 consists of 13 residues. CDR3 DNA sequence: TGTGCCAGTTGGGCAGGATTTCATCAGCCCCAGCATTTT. Translation gives CASWAGFHQPQHF.

This clonotype was detected once. This chain joins TRBV27 and TRBJ1-2; D is ambiguous. The CDR3 covers 14 residues. V was pared by 0 bases and J by 4 bases, with 9 bases between. Germline V CDR1 and CDR2: MNHEY, SMNVEV (reference sequence). Written as DNA, the CDR3 is TGTGCCAGCAGTTTATCGTTCGATGGCTATGGCTACACCTTC. Its protein product is CASSLSFDGYGYTF.

This chain connects TRBV6-2 or TRBV6-3 to TRBJ1-1; a possible D gene is TRBD1 (6 bases). Germline values: CDR1 MNHEY, CDR2 SVGEGT. V lost 0 bases to trimming and J lost 1 base, with 18 bases between them. The CDR3 spans 18 residues. CDR3 DNA: TGTGCCAGCAGTTACTCGAATAAAGAGCAGGGGTCGAACACTGAAGCTTTCTTT. It encodes CASSYSNKEQGSNTEAFF.

This clonotype was counted between two and nine times. The rearrangement links TRBV4-3 to TRBJ2-2, with D unresolved. Germline V gives CDR1 LGHNA, CDR2 YSLEER. The CDR3 covers 13 residues. The V end was cut by 2 bases, the J end by 7 bases, with 8 bases between. The CDR3 loop reads CASSQYGRGELFF. CDR3 DNA: TGCGCCAGCAGCCAATATGGACGCGGGGAGCTGTTTTTT.

The rearrangement links TRBV7-9 to TRBJ1-3; D ambiguous. Trimming pared 6 bases from V and 4 bases from J, leaving 19 bases between. The CDR3 runs to 16 residues. From germline, CDR1 is SEHNR and CDR2 FQNEAQ (reference sequence). CDR3 protein: CASRSSRSQAGNTIYF. In DNA, the CDR3 is TGTGCCAGCAGATCGAGCCGATCCCAAGCCGGAAACACCATATATTTT.

This clonotype was seen a handful of times. The rearrangement joins TRBV11-2 to TRBJ1-1; a possible D gene is TRBD1 (5 bases). Germline V gene data show CDR1 as SGHAT and CDR2 as FQNNGV. V dropped 4 bases and J dropped 0 bases, with 12 bases sitting between them. This CDR3 is 15 amino acids long. CDR3 in amino acids: CASSSGWSMNTEAFF. The CDR3 bases are TGTGCCAGCAGCTCAGGGTGGTCCATGAACACTGAAGCTTTCTTT.

V is TRBV29-1 and J is TRBJ1-1, with TRBD1 identical over 9 bases. Germline trimming cut 1 base from V and 0 bases from J; bases unmatched to any gene: 6. This CDR3 contains 16 residues. The germline V gene encodes CDR1 SQVTM and CDR2 ANQGSEA. CDR3: CSVEVLTGGMNTEAFF. The DNA of the CDR3 is TGCAGCGTTGAAGTTTTGACAGGGGGAATGAACACTGAAGCTTTCTTT.

The J gene is TRBJ2-5, the V gene TRBV12-3 or TRBV12-4; TRBD2 agrees at 10 bases. V lost 7 bases and J lost 2; bases outside the gene matches: 4. This CDR3 comprises 14 residues. The CDR3 reads CASNLAGEQETQYF. In nucleotides, the CDR3 is TGTGCCAGCAACCTAGCGGGGGAGCAAGAGACCCAGTACTTC.

The chain is built from TRBV6-6 and TRBJ2-7, with TRBD1 identical over 7 bases. This CDR3 has 12 residues. Per germline, CDR1 MNHNY and CDR2 SVGAGI (reference sequence). V dropped 6 bases and J dropped 6; count of bases not matched to a gene: 5. CDR3 protein: CASRLTGAEQYF. Here the CDR3 DNA reads TGTGCCAGCAGACTCACAGGGGCCGAGCAGTACTTC.